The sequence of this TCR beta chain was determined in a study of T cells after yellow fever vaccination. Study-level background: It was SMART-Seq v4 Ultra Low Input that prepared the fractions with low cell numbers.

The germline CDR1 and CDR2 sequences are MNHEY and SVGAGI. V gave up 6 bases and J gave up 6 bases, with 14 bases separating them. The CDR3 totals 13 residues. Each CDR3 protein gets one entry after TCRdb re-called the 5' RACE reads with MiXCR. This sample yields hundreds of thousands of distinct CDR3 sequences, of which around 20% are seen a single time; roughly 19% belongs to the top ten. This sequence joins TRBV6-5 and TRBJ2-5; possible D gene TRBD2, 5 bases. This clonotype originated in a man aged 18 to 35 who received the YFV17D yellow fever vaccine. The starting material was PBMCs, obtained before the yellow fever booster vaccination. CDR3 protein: CASSPGSTKTQYF. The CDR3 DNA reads TGTGCCAGCAGCCCGGGGAGTACGAAGACCCAGTACTTC.